These T cell receptor beta chains were read from a single sample in a study of blood T cell repertoires in COVID-19. The data were produced by immunoSEQ multiplex PCR, yet TCRdb's version contains in-frame clones alone and is incomplete. Of some 170,000 clones in the sample, about 90% are singletons; the top ten hold around 1.2%. The sample consisted of PBMCs or T cells enriched from blood (not recorded which). The receptors derive from a human donor with acute COVID-19. The donor label of this sample is uncertain. Each CDR3 is given with its conserved first and last residue. The order of the fields is CDR3 length, J gene, clone size, V gene, D gene, CDR3 DNA, CDR3 protein. D genes are given only for firm matches. Size values are once, few and many counts, or a class for expanded clones, and some rows have none.

CDR3 length: 17; J gene: TRBJ2-1; clone size: .; V gene: TRBV7-3; D gene: TRBD2; CDR3 DNA: TGTGCCAGCAGCCCAGGAGCCTCGGCTAGCGGGTACAATGAGCAGTTCTTC; CDR3 protein: CASSPGASASGYNEQFF
CDR3 length: 14; J gene: TRBJ1-5; clone size: .; V gene: TRBV7-2; D gene: .; CDR3 DNA: TGTGCCAGCAGCCCCGACAGGATCAATCAGCCCCAGCATTTT; CDR3 protein: CASSPDRINQPQHF
CDR3 length: 13; J gene: TRBJ2-5; clone size: .; V gene: TRBV18; D gene: .; CDR3 DNA: TGTGCCAGCTCACCCCTTCTCCAAGAGACCCAGTACTTC; CDR3 protein: CASSPLLQETQYF
CDR3 length: 14; J gene: TRBJ1-2; clone size: once; V gene: TRBV6-2/TRBV6-3; D gene: TRBD1; CDR3 DNA: TGTGCCAGCAGCCCACAGGGGGCGAACTATGGCTACACCTTC; CDR3 protein: CASSPQGANYGYTF
CDR3 length: 16; J gene: TRBJ2-3; clone size: once; V gene: TRBV7-6; D gene: TRBD2; CDR3 DNA: TGTGCCAGCAGCTTAACCGGGACTAAAAACGCAGATACGCAGTATTTT; CDR3 protein: CASSLTGTKNADTQYF
CDR3 length: 16; J gene: TRBJ2-2; clone size: .; V gene: TRBV11-2; D gene: TRBD2; CDR3 DNA: TGTGCCAGCAGATACAGCGGGGGGCTTAACACCGGGGAGCTGTTTTTT; CDR3 protein: CASRYSGGLNTGELFF
CDR3 length: 12; J gene: TRBJ1-5; clone size: few; V gene: TRBV19; D gene: .; CDR3 DNA: TGTGCCACAGGGGCCGGCAATCAGCCCCAGCATTTT; CDR3 protein: CATGAGNQPQHF
CDR3 length: 12; J gene: TRBJ2-5; clone size: .; V gene: TRBV19; D gene: .; CDR3 DNA: TGTGCCAGTAGTAATCACGGAGAGACCCAGTACTTC; CDR3 protein: CASSNHGETQYF
CDR3 length: 15; J gene: TRBJ2-1; clone size: .; V gene: TRBV9; D gene: TRBD1; CDR3 DNA: TGTGCCAGCAGCCTGGGGACAGGGGGAAGGAATGAGCAGTTCTTC; CDR3 protein: CASSLGTGGRNEQFF
CDR3 length: 14; J gene: TRBJ2-5; clone size: once; V gene: TRBV5-6; D gene: .; CDR3 DNA: TGTGCCAGCAGCTTGATAAGCCTAGTTGGGACCCAGTACTTC; CDR3 protein: CASSLISLVGTQYF
CDR3 length: 14; J gene: TRBJ1-1; clone size: .; V gene: TRBV7-2; D gene: .; CDR3 DNA: TGTGCCAGCAGCTTCCGCGGCCGGAACACTGAAGCTTTCTTT; CDR3 protein: CASSFRGRNTEAFF
CDR3 length: 13; J gene: TRBJ1-2; clone size: .; V gene: TRBV10-3; D gene: .; CDR3 DNA: TGTGCCATCAGTGACAGGGGATTAGGCGGCTACACCTTC; CDR3 protein: CAISDRGLGGYTF
CDR3 length: 13; J gene: TRBJ1-2; clone size: .; V gene: TRBV30; D gene: .; CDR3 DNA: TGTGCCTGGAGTAGGGGACAAACTCGGGGCTACACCTTC; CDR3 protein: CAWSRGQTRGYTF
CDR3 length: 14; J gene: TRBJ1-1; clone size: .; V gene: TRBV7-5; D gene: .; CDR3 DNA: TGTGCCAGAAGCTTGAGGGAGAGAAACACTGAAGCTTTCTTT; CDR3 protein: CARSLRERNTEAFF
CDR3 length: 15; J gene: TRBJ2-1; clone size: once; V gene: TRBV7-8; D gene: .; CDR3 DNA: TGTGCCAGCAGCCCCTACAGGGAACCGTACAATGAGCAGTTCTTC; CDR3 protein: CASSPYREPYNEQFF
CDR3 length: 13; J gene: TRBJ2-5; clone size: .; V gene: TRBV7-3; D gene: .; CDR3 DNA: TGTGCCAGCAGCCCGGGACAACAAGAGACCCAGTACTTC; CDR3 protein: CASSPGQQETQYF
CDR3 length: 15; J gene: TRBJ1-6; clone size: .; V gene: TRBV10-3; D gene: TRBD1; CDR3 DNA: TGTGCCATCAGTCCCTCGGACAGGGGTAATTCACCCCTCCACTTT; CDR3 protein: CAISPSDRGNSPLHF
CDR3 length: 19; J gene: TRBJ2-2; clone size: .; V gene: TRBV4-3; D gene: TRBD2; CDR3 DNA: TGCGCCAGCAGCCAAATTTTCCTTGAGCGGGGGCGGAACACCGGGGAGCTGTTTTTT; CDR3 protein: CASSQIFLERGRNTGELFF
CDR3 length: 14; J gene: TRBJ1-6; clone size: .; V gene: TRBV5-1; D gene: TRBD1; CDR3 DNA: TGCGCCAGCAGCGGGGGACAGGGGCTTTCACCCCTCCACTTT; CDR3 protein: CASSGGQGLSPLHF
CDR3 length: 15; J gene: TRBJ1-4; clone size: .; V gene: TRBV27; D gene: TRBD1; CDR3 DNA: TGTGCCAGCAGTTTAGGACAGGGAAGTTATGAAAAACTGTTTTTT; CDR3 protein: CASSLGQGSYEKLFF